This T cell receptor (beta chain) appears in the sequencing data of a study of T cells in Graves' hyperthyroidism and ophthalmopathy. Every diagnosis used clinical symptoms, serum thyroxine and TRAb, thyroid ultrasound and orbital computed tomography. The germline V gene has CDR1 SGHRS and CDR2 YFSETQ. Trimming shortened V by 0 bases and J by 4 bases, and 13 bases separated the two germline ends. CDR3 size: 15 residues. Researchers took RNA transcripts and amplified the TCR beta CDR3 regions from them. HTBI primers were used for first-round RT-PCR of the TCR CDR3. Each CDR3 protein gets one entry after TCRdb re-called the multiplex PCR reads with MiXCR. Here the sample spans hundreds of thousands of distinct CDR3 sequences, roughly 14% being singletons. This clonotype was seen many times.

The V gene is TRBV5-1, the J gene TRBJ1-2; TRBD1 might be the D (5 bases). This TCR came from a woman between 50 and 59 years old with Graves' ophthalmopathy. Material for sequencing was blood. The CDR3 protein is CASSLEGGDRYGYTF. CDR3 DNA: TGCGCCAGCAGCTTGGAAGGTGGGGACCGCTATGGCTACACCTTC.